This passage covers 21 T cell receptor beta chains from one sample sequenced in a study of cytomegalovirus exposure and HLA in healthy donors. A multiplex PCR was run with 60 Vbeta primers and 13 Jbeta primers. The protocol was immunoSEQ multiplex PCR, while the TCRdb copy is restricted to in-frame clones and leaves out a portion. The sample has 250,000 to 300,000 clones; roughly 81% are singletons. Sequencing was performed on PBMCs. These receptors came from a woman in her thirties or forties in good health and CMV-seropositive.

The chain couples TRBV19 to TRBJ1-5; perhaps TRBD1 as D (6 bases). The germline CDR1 and CDR2 sequences are LNHDA and SQIVND (reference sequence). This CDR3 has 15 amino acids. Trimming took off 4 bases at V and 1 base at J, with 11 bases between the two ends. The CDR3 region is CASSTHRESNQPQHF. The CDR3 DNA reads TGTGCCAGTAGTACTCACAGGGAAAGCAATCAGCCCCAGCATTTT.

CDR3 nucleotide sequence: TGTGCCATTAGCGGGAGAGAGGACAATGAGCAGTTCTTC. Amino acids: CAISGREDNEQFF. The V and J genes are TRBV10-3 and TRBJ2-1, with 9 bases fitting TRBD2. This CDR3 spans 13 amino acids. Trimming at V came to 9 bases and at J to 5 bases, leaving 5 bases not matched to a gene. Germline CDR1 and CDR2: ENHRY and SYGVKD.

This clone appeared a few times. The CDR3 spells CASSKDLSYEQYF. The CDR3 nucleotides read TGTGCCAGCAGCAAAGATCTTTCCTACGAGCAGTACTTC. The V call is TRBV21-1, the J call TRBJ2-7; the table's D call, TRBD2, was not checked against the DNA. TRBV21-1 is reported as a pseudogene. CDR3 size: 13 residues.

This chain connects TRBV29-1 to TRBJ1-2; D is perhaps TRBD1 (5 bases). V was trimmed by 6 bases and J by 5 bases, leaving 13 bases between them. CDR3 length: 12 residues. From germline, CDR1 is SQVTM and CDR2 ANQGSEA. CDR3 in amino acids: CSVIGGFYGYTF. The DNA of the CDR3 is TGCAGCGTCATCGGGGGTTTTTATGGCTACACCTTC. The variable domain in full, completed from reference TRBV29-1 and TRBJ1-2, reads SAVISQKPSRDICQRGTSLTIQCQVDSQVTMMFWYRQQPGQSLTLIATANQGSEATYESGFVIDKFPISRPNLTFSTLTVSNMSPEDSSIYLCSVIGGFYGYTFGSGTRLTVV.

V gene TRBV30 combines with J gene TRBJ2-2, with D possibly being TRBD1 (5 bases). The CDR3 is made up of 14 amino acids. Per germline, CDR1 GTSNPN and CDR2 SVGIG (reference sequence). Deletions cut 4 bases from V and 1 base from J, with 10 bases between. CDR3 protein: CAWNQGVNTGELFF. CDR3 nucleotides: TGTGCCTGGAATCAAGGGGTGAACACCGGGGAGCTGTTTTTT. The variable domain in full, with the rest retrieved from reference TRBV30 and TRBJ2-2, is SQTIHQWPATLVQPVGSPLSLECTVEGTSNPNLYWYRQAAGRGLQLLFYSVGIGQISSEVPQNLSASRPQDRQFILSSKKLLLSDSGFYLCAWNQGVNTGELFFGEGSRLTVL.

V usage is TRBV30 and J usage is TRBJ1-4; no clear D. This CDR3 spans 14 amino acids. V was pared by 4 bases and J by 4 bases, with 13 bases between. Germline V CDR1 and CDR2: GTSNPN, SVGIG (reference sequence). CDR3 sequence (DNA): TGTGCCTGGAATCGCGGGGTGAATAATGAAAAACTGTTTTTT. It encodes CAWNRGVNNEKLFF. Looking up the rest from reference TRBV30 and TRBJ1-4 gives the full variable domain: SQTIHQWPATLVQPVGSPLSLECTVEGTSNPNLYWYRQAAGRGLQLLFYSVGIGQISSEVPQNLSASRPQDRQFILSSKKLLLSDSGFYLCAWNRGVNNEKLFFGSGTQLSVL.

This clone turned up a few times. The chain couples TRBV30 to TRBJ1-2, with D possibly being TRBD1 (5 bases). Germline CDR1 reads GTSNPN; CDR2 reads SVGIG (reference sequence). V was clipped by 0 bases and J by 4 bases, with 9 bases between them. The CDR3 is made up of 13 amino acids. CDR3 sequence reads: CAWSVGGSYGYTF. In DNA, the CDR3 is TGTGCCTGGAGTGTCGGGGGGAGCTATGGCTACACCTTC.

The gene calls are TRBV4-3 and TRBJ2-5; TRBD2 matches 12 bases. The CDR3 extends over 16 amino acids. Trimming removed 1 base from V and 4 bases from J; junction bases left unmatched: 4. Germline V gene sequence: CDR1 LGHNA, CDR2 YSLEER. For the CDR3, the DNA is TGCGCCAGCAGCCAAGGGACTAGCGGGACCCGAGAGACCCAGTACTTC. Its protein product is CASSQGTSGTRETQYF.

This clone has just one count. This chain joins TRBV4-2 and TRBJ2-3; TRBD2 aligns across 8 bases. The CDR3 loop spans 16 amino acids. With 0 bases clipped from V and 3 bases from J, the junction kept 5 bases outside the gene matches. Germline loops: CDR1 LGHNA, CDR2 YNFKEQ. The CDR3 protein is CASSQESASGTDTQYF. DNA for the CDR3: TGTGCCAGCAGCCAAGAAAGCGCTAGCGGGACAGATACGCAGTATTTT.

The chain uses TRBV30 and TRBJ1-4; a weak D match, TRBD1 (5 bases). The CDR3 consists of 12 residues. The germline V gene has CDR1 GTSNPN and CDR2 SVGIG (reference sequence). V gave up 7 bases and J gave up 6 bases, with 12 bases separating them. CDR3 sequence (DNA): TGTGCCTCCCGAATGACAGATGAAAAACTGTTTTTT. This gives the protein CASRMTDEKLFF.

The J gene is TRBJ1-6, the V gene TRBV7-2; 9 bases agree with TRBD1. V was pared by 0 bases and J by 8 bases, with 2 bases of the junction left unmatched. Germline CDR1 is SGHTA and CDR2 is FQGNSA. The CDR3 runs 15 residues. The CDR3 protein is CASSLARDRDSPLHF. CDR3 nucleotide sequence: TGTGCCAGCAGCTTAGCGCGGGACAGGGATTCACCCCTCCACTTT.

Note on this clone: This same CDR3 is encoded by further DNA sequences in the sample. The V call is TRBV28, the J call TRBJ1-2, with D hard to call. CDR1 is MDHEN and CDR2 is SYDVKM in the germline V gene. There are 13 residues in the CDR3. V lost 6 bases, J lost 2 bases, and 10 bases lay in between. As DNA, the CDR3 is TGTGCCAGCAGCCCGGGTGGAAACTATGGCTACACCTTC. Its protein is CASSPGGNYGYTF.

V usage is TRBV7-2 and J usage is TRBJ2-5; 11 positions agree with TRBD1. Germline trimming cut 1 base from V and 3 bases from J; bases unmatched to any gene: 7. CDR3 length: 17 residues. Looked up from germline, CDR1 is SGHTA and CDR2 is FQGNSA. The CDR3 loop reads CASSLVGGTGGKETQYF. DNA for the CDR3: TGTGCCAGCAGCTTAGTTGGAGGGACAGGGGGAAAAGAGACCCAGTACTTC.

J is TRBJ2-7 and V is TRBV11-3; weak D call: TRBD1 (6 bases). The CDR3 totals 15 residues. The V end was cut by 0 bases, the J end by 2 bases, with 11 bases between. Germline CDR1 is SGHNT and CDR2 is YENEEA. The CDR3 nucleotides read TGTGCCAGCAGCTTAGATACAGGGAAGCCCTACGAGCAGTACTTC. It is translated as CASSLDTGKPYEQYF. The full variable domain, rest sourced from reference TRBV11-3 and TRBJ2-7, is EAGVVQSPRYKIIEKKQPVAFWCNPISGHNTLYWYLQNLGQGPELLIRYENEEAVDDSQLPKDRFSAERLKGVDSTLKIQPAELGDSAVYLCASSLDTGKPYEQYFGPGTRLTVT.

The chain employs TRBV29-1 and TRBJ2-3, with 10 bases matching TRBD1. Per the germline V gene, CDR1 is SQVTM and CDR2 is ANQGSEA. Trimming removed 6 bases from V and 4 bases from J; junction bases left unmatched: 7. The CDR3 loop spans 14 amino acids. CDR3 amino acids: CSVPRGQGSDTQYF. In DNA, the CDR3 is TGCAGCGTCCCACGGGGACAGGGGTCAGATACGCAGTATTTT.

As DNA, the CDR3 is TGCGCCAGCAGCTCCGGACTAGACGGCAATGAGCAGTTCTTC. Protein: CASSSGLDGNEQFF. This chain joins TRBV5-1 and TRBJ2-1, with 7 positions matching TRBD2. Germline assignment: CDR1 SGHRS and CDR2 YFSETQ. This CDR3 has 14 amino acids. J gave up 6 bases and V 3 bases, and 6 bases lay outside the gene matches. Using reference TRBV5-1 and TRBJ2-1 for the parts outside the CDR3, the full variable domain is KAGVTQTPRYLIKTRGQQVTLSCSPISGHRSVSWYQQTPGQGLQFLFEYFSETQRNKGNFPGRFSGRQFSNSRSEMNVSTLELGDSALYLCASSSGLDGNEQFFGPGTRLTVL.

This chain joins TRBV5-6 and TRBJ1-6, with 9 bases identical to TRBD1. Trimming took 2 bases from V and 7 from J; bases not matched to a gene: 4. CDR3 length: 15 residues. From germline, CDR1 is SGHDT and CDR2 YYEEEE. The CDR3 DNA follows: TGTGCCAGCAGCTTCGCGGGACAGGGCAATTCACCCCTCCACTTT. This codes for CASSFAGQGNSPLHF.

The J gene is TRBJ2-1, the V gene TRBV6-5, with D perhaps TRBD2 (5 bases). Germline lookup yields CDR1 MNHEY and CDR2 SVGAGI. Trimming pared 4 bases from V and 8 bases from J, leaving 21 bases between. The length of the CDR3 is 16 residues. The CDR3 DNA sequence: TGTGCCAGCAGTTCCCCGGACGGTTCGGGATGGTATGAGCAGTTCTTC. Residues: CASSSPDGSGWYEQFF.

The chain couples TRBV27 to TRBJ1-2, with 9 bases matching TRBD1. This CDR3 comprises 17 residues. V dropped 5 bases and J dropped 4; count of bases not matched to a gene: 14. Germline CDR1 MNHEY, CDR2 SMNVEV (reference sequence). The CDR3 DNA is TGTGCCAGCAGTGGCCAGGGACAGGGCACCCCAGGCTATGGCTACACCTTC. Translated: CASSGQGQGTPGYGYTF.

The genes are TRBV19 and TRBJ1-5; maybe TRBD1 (6 bases). Trimming took 10 bases from V and 4 from J, leaving 14 bases between them. The germline V gene encodes CDR1 LNHDA and CDR2 SQIVND (reference sequence). This CDR3 spans 13 amino acids. The CDR3 nucleotides read TGTGCCACCACGGGACAACTTAATCAGCCCCAGCATTTT. Its protein product is CATTGQLNQPQHF.

This rearrangement joins TRBV19 to TRBJ2-2, with TRBD2 matching 12 bases. This CDR3 spans 17 amino acids. Unmatched junction bases numbered 8, after V lost 6 bases and J lost 3 bases. The V gene's germline CDR1 is LNHDA and CDR2 SQIVND (reference sequence). CDR3 region: CASSSRTSGTYTGELFF. The CDR3 DNA reads as TGTGCCAGTAGCTCCCGGACTAGCGGGACCTACACCGGGGAGCTGTTTTTT.